One and the same sample provided the 5 T cell receptor beta chains below, sequenced in a study of regulatory T cells in long-lasting Graves disease (dated by TCRdb to the early 2020s). The time point label corresponds to: persistent/refractory GD, antithyroid drugs over 5 years with positive TRAb. For both TCR sequencing and RNA sequencing, RNA was extracted from PBMCs in TRIzol. Libraries were prepared through multiplex PCR. Data came from an Illumina HiSeq 4000. TCR beta libraries were built with iRepertoire HTBI primers and Arm-PCR amplification of CDR3 regions. The public reads were quality trimmed at Q25 with fastp and then assembled into clones with MiXCR by TCRdb, keeping productive beta chains. Duplicate CDR3 protein sequences are folded into a single record with the most common DNA and genes. The sample table records 700,000 or so distinct CDR3 sequences; 30% of these occur just once. Together, the top ten hold about 40% of the sample.

Sequenced here: peripheral blood mononuclear cells (PBMCs), sampled when the disease was refractory, from a patient treated with antithyroid drugs. The origin of the receptors is a female donor with Graves disease.

This clonotype has a count of ten or more. The J gene is TRBJ1-4, the V gene TRBV2; a weak D match, TRBD1 (6 bases). Germline loops: CDR1 SNHLY, CDR2 FYNNEI. The CDR3 is 12 amino acids. V dropped 3 bases and J dropped 8 bases, with 7 bases sitting between them. The CDR3 nucleotides are TGTGCCAGCAGTGACGGGGGCGAAAAACTGTTTTTT. Translating it yields CASSDGGEKLFF.

V gene TRBV11-2 combines with J gene TRBJ1-3; D uncertain. Trimming shortened V by 5 bases and J by 0 bases, and 20 bases separated the two germline ends. The CDR3 spans 18 residues. Germline loops: CDR1 SGHAT, CDR2 FQNNGV. CDR3 amino acids: CASSPLENWVSSGNTIYF. The CDR3 DNA sequence: TGTGCCAGCAGCCCTTTAGAGAATTGGGTGAGCTCTGGAAACACCATATATTTT. The full variable domain, in which reference TRBV11-2 and TRBJ1-3 provide the parts outside the CDR3, is EAGVAQSPRYKIIEKRQSVAFWCNPISGHATLYWYQQILGQGPKLLIQFQNNGVVDDSQLPKDRFSAERLKGVDSTLKIQPAKLEDSAVYLCASSPLENWVSSGNTIYFGEGSWLTVV.

The rearrangement uses TRBV15 and TRBJ1-1, with D hard to call. V lost 3 bases, J lost 0 bases, and 8 bases lay in between. Germline V gene data show CDR1 as LNHNV and CDR2 as YYDKDF (reference sequence). The CDR3 spans 14 residues. CDR3 loop: CATSRDRMNTEAFF. The CDR3 DNA is TGTGCCACCAGCAGGGACCGCATGAACACTGAAGCTTTCTTT.

The table lists this clonotype with a few counts. The chain is built from TRBV9 and TRBJ1-6, with D perhaps matching TRBD1 (5 bases). Per the germline V gene, CDR1 is SGDLS and CDR2 is YYNGEE. The CDR3 runs 12 residues. V lost 0 bases and J 13 bases, leaving 8 bases between the germline ends. The CDR3 here is CASSVGGGPLHF. For the CDR3, the DNA is TGTGCCAGCAGCGTAGGGGGGGGGCCCCTCCACTTT.

The genes are TRBV12-3 or TRBV12-4 and TRBJ1-5; no reliable D call. V lost 5 bases to trimming and J lost 9 bases, with 11 bases between them. This CDR3 contains 12 residues. The CDR3 sequence: CASSDPLRPQHF. CDR3 bases: TGTGCCAGCAGTGATCCACTTAGGCCCCAGCATTTT.